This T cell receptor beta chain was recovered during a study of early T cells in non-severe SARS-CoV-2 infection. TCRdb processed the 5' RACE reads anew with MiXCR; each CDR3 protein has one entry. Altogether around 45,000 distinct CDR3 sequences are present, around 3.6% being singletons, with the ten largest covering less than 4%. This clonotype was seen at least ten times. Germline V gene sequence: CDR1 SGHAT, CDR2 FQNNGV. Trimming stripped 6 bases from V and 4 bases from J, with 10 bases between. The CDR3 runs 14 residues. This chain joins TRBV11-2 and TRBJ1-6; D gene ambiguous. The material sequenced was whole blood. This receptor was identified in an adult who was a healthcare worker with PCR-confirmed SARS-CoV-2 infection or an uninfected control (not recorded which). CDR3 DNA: TGTGCCAGCAGGCGGACGGAATATAATTCACCCCTCCACTTT. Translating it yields CASRRTEYNSPLHF.